This record looks at one TCR beta chain sequence and its context. Antigen unknown. This sample was taken from a study of cytotoxic CD8 clonotypes in ibrutinib-treated CLL. About the study: Researchers reported 11 relapsed/refractory and 15 treatment-naive patients, 17 to 18 of them IGHV unmutated. The sample average was approximately 280,000 productive templates and tens of thousands of productive rearrangements.

Notes on the study in general: Whereas clonality rose at ibrutinib response, it declined toward baseline at progression. Baseline clonality was higher than in age-matched healthy donors and moved in step with circulating CD8+ T-cell counts.

The repertoire was sequenced with immunoSEQ multiplex PCR; TCRdb's copy has only in-frame clones and lacks some. The sample lists over 150,000 clones, around 72% occurring once. CDR3 size: 18 residues. The V segment lost 3 bases and the J segment 0 bases; nucleotides outside the gene matches: 13. Germline lookup yields CDR1 LNHDA and CDR2 SQIVND (reference sequence). The gene calls are TRBV19 and TRBJ2-7; TRBD2 aligns across 8 bases. The starting material was PBMCs, obtained after 24 months of ibrutinib treatment. The clonotype originates from a human donor with chronic lymphocytic leukemia. For the CDR3, the DNA is TGTGCCAGTAGTATGGCAAGCGGGGGACTAGGGGTCTCCTACGAGCAGTACTTC. Protein product: CASSMASGGLGVSYEQYF.